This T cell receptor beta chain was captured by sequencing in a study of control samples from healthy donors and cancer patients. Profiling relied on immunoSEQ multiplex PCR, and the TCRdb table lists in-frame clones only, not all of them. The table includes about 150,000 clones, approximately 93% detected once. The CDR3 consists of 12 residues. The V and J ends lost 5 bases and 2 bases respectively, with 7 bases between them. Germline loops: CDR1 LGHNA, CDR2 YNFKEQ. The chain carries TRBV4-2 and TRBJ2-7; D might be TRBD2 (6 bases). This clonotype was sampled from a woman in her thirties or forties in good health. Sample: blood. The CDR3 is CASSWGAYEQYF. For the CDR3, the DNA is TGTGCCAGCAGCTGGGGGGCCTACGAGCAGTACTTC.